Sequencing of this T cell receptor (beta chain) was carried out in a study of blood T cells in healthy people across ages. It was with a sample-barcoded 5' primer and a J-beta primer mix that a second PCR of roughly 7 to 11 cycles was run. With 12 random nucleotides, a template-switch adaptor tagged each individual cDNA molecule. Every sample gave at least 3 million paired-end reads containing CDR3. TCRdb passed the 5' RACE reads through MiXCR, listing each CDR3 protein once. Among approximately 670,000 distinct CDR3 sequences listed, 35% to 50% were seen once. The CDR3 has 15 amino acids. Trimming at V came to 0 bases and at J to 9 bases, leaving 8 bases not matched to a gene. Germline values: CDR1 MNHEY, CDR2 SVGAGI.

The chain uses TRBV6-5 and TRBJ2-1, with TRBD2 identical over 7 bases. The sample was blood. The source is an older man in good health. For the CDR3, the DNA is TGTGCCAGCAGTTACTCGACCGTGGGAGGGCGTGAGCAGTTCTTC. This encodes CASSYSTVGGREQFF.